This entry lists 2 T cell receptor beta chains sequenced from one sample in a study of T cells in Graves' hyperthyroidism and ophthalmopathy. Template material for amplifying TCR beta CDR3 regions consisted of RNA transcripts. The HTBI primer set served for first-round RT-PCR of the TCR CDR3. TCRdb used MiXCR to reprocess the multiplex PCR reads, holding one entry per CDR3 protein. The sample yields 600,000 or so distinct CDR3 sequences, approximately 14% seen once. Sequenced material: blood. The receptors derive from a woman in her fifties or sixties with Graves' ophthalmopathy.

Many counts were recorded for this clonotype. The rearrangement joins TRBV30 to TRBJ1-2, with TRBD1 identical over 11 bases. V lost 4 bases, J lost 5 bases, and 12 bases stayed unmatched. Germline CDR1 reads GTSNPN; CDR2 reads SVGIG (reference sequence). This CDR3 spans 16 amino acids. The CDR3 is CAWTQGGQGVAYGYTF. The DNA for the CDR3 is TGTGCCTGGACTCAAGGGGGACAGGGGGTTGCGTATGGCTACACCTTC.

This sequence joins TRBV15 and TRBJ2-3; D gene uncertain. V was trimmed by 0 bases and J by 1 base, leaving 5 bases between them. Germline V gene lookup returns CDR1 LNHNV and CDR2 YYDKDF (reference sequence). This CDR3 contains 14 residues. The chain's CDR3 is CATSRDTGTDTQYF. Here the CDR3 DNA reads TGTGCCACCAGCAGAGATACAGGCACAGATACGCAGTATTTT.